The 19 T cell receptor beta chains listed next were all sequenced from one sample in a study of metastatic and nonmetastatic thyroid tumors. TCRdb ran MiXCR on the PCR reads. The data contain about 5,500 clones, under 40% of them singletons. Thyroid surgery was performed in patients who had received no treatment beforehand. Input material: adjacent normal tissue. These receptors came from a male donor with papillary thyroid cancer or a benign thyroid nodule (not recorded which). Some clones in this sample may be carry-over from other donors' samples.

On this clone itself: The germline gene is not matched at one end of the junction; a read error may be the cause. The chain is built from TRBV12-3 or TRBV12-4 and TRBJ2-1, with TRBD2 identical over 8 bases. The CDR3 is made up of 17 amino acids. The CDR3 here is CASSLPRLASPSDEQFF. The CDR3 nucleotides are TGCGCCAGCAGTTTACCCAGACTAGCGAGTCCCTCAGATGAGCAGTTCTTC.

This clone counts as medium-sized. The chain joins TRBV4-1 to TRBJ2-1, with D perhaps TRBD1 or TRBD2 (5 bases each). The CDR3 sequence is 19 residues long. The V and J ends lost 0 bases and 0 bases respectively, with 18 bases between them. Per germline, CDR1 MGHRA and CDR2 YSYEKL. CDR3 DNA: TGCGCCAGCAGCCAAGAGTCTGAAGGGGAGCTCCCCTCCTACAATGAGCAGTTCTTC. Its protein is CASSQESEGELPSYNEQFF.

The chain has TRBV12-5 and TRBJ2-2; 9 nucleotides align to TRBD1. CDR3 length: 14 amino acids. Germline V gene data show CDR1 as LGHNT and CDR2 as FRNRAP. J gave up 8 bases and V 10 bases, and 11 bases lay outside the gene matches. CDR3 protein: CANVPGQGRGELFF. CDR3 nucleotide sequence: TGTGCTAATGTTCCGGGACAGGGTAGGGGGGAGCTGTTTTTT.

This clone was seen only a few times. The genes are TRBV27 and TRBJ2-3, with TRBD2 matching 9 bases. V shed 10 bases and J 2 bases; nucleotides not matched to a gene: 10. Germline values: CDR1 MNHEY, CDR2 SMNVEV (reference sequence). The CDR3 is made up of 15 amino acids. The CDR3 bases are TGTGCCAACTCGATGGCGGGAGGGATCACAGATACGCAGTATTTT. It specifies CANSMAGGITDTQYF.

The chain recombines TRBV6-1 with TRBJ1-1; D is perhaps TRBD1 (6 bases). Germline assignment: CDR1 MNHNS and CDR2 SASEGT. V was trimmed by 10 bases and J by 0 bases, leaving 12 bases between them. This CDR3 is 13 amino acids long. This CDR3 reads CANSGQLNTEAFF. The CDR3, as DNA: TGTGCCAACAGCGGACAGCTGAACACTGAAGCTTTCTTT.

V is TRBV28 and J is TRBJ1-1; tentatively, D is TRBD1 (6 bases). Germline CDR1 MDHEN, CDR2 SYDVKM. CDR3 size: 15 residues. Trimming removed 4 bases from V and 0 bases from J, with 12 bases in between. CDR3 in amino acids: CASSSSGTLNTEAFF. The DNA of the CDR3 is TGTGCCAGCAGTTCGTCCGGGACATTGAACACTGAAGCTTTCTTT. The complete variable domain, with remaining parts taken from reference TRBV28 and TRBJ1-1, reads DVKVTQSSRYLVKRTGEKVFLECVQDMDHENMFWYRQDPGLGLRLIYFSYDVKMKEKGDIPEGYSVSREKKERFSLILESASTNQTSMYLCASSSSGTLNTEAFFGQGTRLTVV.

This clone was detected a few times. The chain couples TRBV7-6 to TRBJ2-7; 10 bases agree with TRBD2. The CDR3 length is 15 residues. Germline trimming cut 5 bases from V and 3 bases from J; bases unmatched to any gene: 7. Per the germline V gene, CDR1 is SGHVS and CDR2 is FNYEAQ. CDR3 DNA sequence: TGTGCCAGCAGCCTAAGCGGGGGGGGCCTCTACGAGCAGTACTTC. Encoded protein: CASSLSGGGLYEQYF.

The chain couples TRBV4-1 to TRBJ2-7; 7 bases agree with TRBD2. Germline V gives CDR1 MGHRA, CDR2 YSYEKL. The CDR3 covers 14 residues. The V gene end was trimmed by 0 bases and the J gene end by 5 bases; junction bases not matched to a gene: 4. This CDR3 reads CASSQDPGLDEQYF. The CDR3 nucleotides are TGCGCCAGCAGCCAAGATCCTGGACTAGACGAGCAGTACTTC.

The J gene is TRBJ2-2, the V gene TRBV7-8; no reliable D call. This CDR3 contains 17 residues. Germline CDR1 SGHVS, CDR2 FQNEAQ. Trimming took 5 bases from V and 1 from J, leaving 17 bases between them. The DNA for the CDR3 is TGTGCCAGCAGCCAGGCCGGTTCTTCGTGGAACACCGGGGAGCTGTTTTTT. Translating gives CASSQAGSSWNTGELFF. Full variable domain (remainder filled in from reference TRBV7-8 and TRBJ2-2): GAGVSQSPRYKVAKRGQDVALRCDPISGHVSLFWYQQALGQGPEFLTYFQNEAQLDKSGLPSDRFFAERPEGSVSTLKIQRTQQEDSAVYLCASSQAGSSWNTGELFFGEGSRLTVL.

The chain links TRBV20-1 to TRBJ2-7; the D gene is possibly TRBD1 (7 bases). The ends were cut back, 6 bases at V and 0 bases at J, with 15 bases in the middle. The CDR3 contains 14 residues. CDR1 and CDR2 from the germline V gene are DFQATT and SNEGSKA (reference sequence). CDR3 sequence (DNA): TGCAGTGCCCCCAGGGGGGACGGCTCCTACGAGCAGTACTTC. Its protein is CSAPRGDGSYEQYF.

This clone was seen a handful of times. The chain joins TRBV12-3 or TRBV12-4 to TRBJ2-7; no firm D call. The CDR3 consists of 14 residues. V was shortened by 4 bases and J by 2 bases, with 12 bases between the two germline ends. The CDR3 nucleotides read TGTGCCAGCAGTTCCGCCCGGTGGGCCTACGAGCAGTACTTC. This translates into CASSSARWAYEQYF.

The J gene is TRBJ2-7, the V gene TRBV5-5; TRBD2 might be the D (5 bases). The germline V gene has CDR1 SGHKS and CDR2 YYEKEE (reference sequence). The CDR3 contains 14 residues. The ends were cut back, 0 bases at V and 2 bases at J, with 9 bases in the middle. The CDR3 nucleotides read TGTGCCAGCAGCTTGGGGACTTACACCTACGAGCAGTACTTC. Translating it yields CASSLGTYTYEQYF.

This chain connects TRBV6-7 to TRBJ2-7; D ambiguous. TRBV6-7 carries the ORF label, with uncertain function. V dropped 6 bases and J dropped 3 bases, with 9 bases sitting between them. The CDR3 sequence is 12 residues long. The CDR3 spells CASRYDDYEQYF. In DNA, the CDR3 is TGTGCCAGCAGGTATGATGACTACGAGCAGTACTTC.

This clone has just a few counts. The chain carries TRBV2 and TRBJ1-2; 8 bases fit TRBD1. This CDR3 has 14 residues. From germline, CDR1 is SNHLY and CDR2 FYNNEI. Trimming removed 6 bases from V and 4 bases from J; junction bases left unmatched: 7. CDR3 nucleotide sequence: TGTGCCAGCAGCTTAGACAGGGGAGGCTATGGCTACACCTTC. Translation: CASSLDRGGYGYTF.

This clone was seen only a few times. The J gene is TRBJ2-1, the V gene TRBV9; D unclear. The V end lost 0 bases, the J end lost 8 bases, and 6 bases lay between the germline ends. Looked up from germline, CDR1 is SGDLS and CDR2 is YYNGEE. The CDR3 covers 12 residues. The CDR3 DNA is TGTGCCAGCAGCGTAGAAAAAGATGAGCAGTTCTTC. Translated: CASSVEKDEQFF.

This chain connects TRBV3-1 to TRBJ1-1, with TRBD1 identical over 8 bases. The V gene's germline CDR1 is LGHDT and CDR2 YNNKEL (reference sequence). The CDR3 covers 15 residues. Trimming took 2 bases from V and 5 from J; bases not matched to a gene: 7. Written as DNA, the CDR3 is TGTGCCAGCAGCCAAAGTGCAGGGGGCGGAACTGAAGCTTTCTTT. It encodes CASSQSAGGGTEAFF.

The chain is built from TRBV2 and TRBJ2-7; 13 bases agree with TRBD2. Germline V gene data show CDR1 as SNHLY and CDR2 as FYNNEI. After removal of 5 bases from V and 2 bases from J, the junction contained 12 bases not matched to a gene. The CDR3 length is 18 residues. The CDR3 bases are TGTGCCAGCAGTCGAGGACTAGCGGGAGTAGGAGGGACCTACGAGCAGTACTTC. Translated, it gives CASSRGLAGVGGTYEQYF.

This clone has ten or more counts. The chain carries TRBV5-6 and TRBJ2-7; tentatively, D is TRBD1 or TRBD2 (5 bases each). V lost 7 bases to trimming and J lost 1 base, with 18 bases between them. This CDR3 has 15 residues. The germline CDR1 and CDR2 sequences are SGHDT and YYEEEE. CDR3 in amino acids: CASSPWGSFSYEQYF. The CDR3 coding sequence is TGTGCCAGCTCCCCGTGGGGGTCTTTTTCCTACGAGCAGTACTTC.

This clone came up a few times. CDR3 loop: CASSQDAGTGELFF. The CDR3 nucleotides are TGTGCCAGCAGCCAAGACGCGGGCACCGGGGAGCTGTTTTTT. This chain joins TRBV2 and TRBJ2-2, with D tentatively TRBD2 (5 bases). V was pared by 6 bases and J by 4 bases, with 12 bases between. From germline, CDR1 is SNHLY and CDR2 FYNNEI. This CDR3 comprises 14 residues.